The entry that follows covers one T cell receptor beta chain sequence. This record belongs to a study of blood T cell repertoires in COVID-19. CDR1 is SGHNT and CDR2 is YYREEE in the germline V gene (reference sequence). The CDR3 totals 15 residues. Trimming at V came to 4 bases and at J to 8 bases, leaving 12 bases not matched to a gene. Recruitment covered about two dozen US areas and drew participants whose ages spanned roughly 18 to 95 years. Participants were placed into cohorts based on the clinical history they reported. Original handling: Quantification of nucleated cells was approximated via reference gene primer amplification. Sequencing was performed with immunoSEQ multiplex PCR; in TCRdb, only in-frame clones are kept and a portion is missing. V and J calls and clone size are given by that table; D and trimming were obtained from the DNA. Altogether 250,000 to 400,000 clones are present, around 86% being singletons, with the ten largest covering roughly 5%.

The material sequenced was PBMCs or T cells enriched from blood (not recorded which). This TCR was sampled from a man aged 55 to 69 who had recovered from COVID-19. This rearrangement joins TRBV5-4 to TRBJ2-1; 7 bases are shared with TRBD2. CDR3 sequence reads: CASSPAGGSRDEQFF. The CDR3 DNA follows: TGTGCCAGCAGCCCGGCCGGCGGGAGTCGTGATGAGCAGTTCTTC. Full variable domain (outside the CDR3, taken from reference TRBV5-4 and TRBJ2-1): ETGVTQSPTHLIKTRGQQVTLRCSSQSGHNTVSWYQQALGQGPQFIFQYYREEENGRGNFPPRFSGLQFPNYSSELNVNALELDDSALYLCASSPAGGSRDEQFFGPGTRLTVL.